This TCR beta chain was sequenced during a study of blood T cell repertoires in COVID-19. Participants, 18 to 89 years old, spanned 25 or so US areas. The table came from immunoSEQ multiplex PCR; TCRdb's copy has only in-frame clones and leaves some out. There are 250,000 to 300,000 clones in the sample; roughly 84% occur only once, and about 6.9% lies in the top ten. This clone was observed a handful of times. Germline values: CDR1 MNHNS, CDR2 SASEGT. Trimming took 0 bases from V and 9 from J, leaving 15 bases between them. CDR3 length equals 16 residues. The sequenced sample was PBMCs or T cells enriched from blood (not recorded which). The sequence came from a woman between 45 and 65 years old who had been exposed to COVID-19. The chain recombines TRBV6-1 with TRBJ1-6; possible D gene TRBD1, 5 bases. In DNA form, the CDR3 reads TGTGCCAGCAGTGAAGCCGAGACAGCCCCTTCTTCACCCCTCCACTTT. Translating gives CASSEAETAPSSPLHF.